This entry lists 16 T cell receptor beta chains sequenced from one sample in a study of T cells in Graves' hyperthyroidism and ophthalmopathy. Amplification of TCR beta CDR3 regions was performed using RNA transcripts as template. During a first-round RT-PCR of the TCR CDR3, the HTBI primer set was used. TCRdb reanalysed the multiplex PCR reads using MiXCR and keeps one entry per CDR3 protein. The sample has 500,000 or so distinct CDR3 sequences, 17% seen once. The sample comprised blood. These receptors were obtained from a woman aged 18-35 years with Graves' ophthalmopathy.

The genes are TRBV19 and TRBJ2-1; no reliable D call. Trimming removed 2 bases from V and 7 bases from J, with 9 bases in between. Germline-derived CDR1 and CDR2 are LNHDA and SQIVND (reference sequence). This CDR3 region has 13 residues. CDR3 bases: TGTGCCAGTAGTATAAGCCCCGGGAATGAGCAGTTCTTC. Its translation: CASSISPGNEQFF.

To note about this clonotype: A much more abundant neighbour one base away suggests this may be a read error. J is TRBJ1-2 and V is TRBV27, with D uncertain. This CDR3 comprises 15 residues. Germline V gene lookup returns CDR1 MNHEY and CDR2 SMNVEV (reference sequence). The CDR3 loop is CASSLSHGSGYGYSF. CDR3 nucleotide sequence: TGTGCCAGCAGTTTATCACATGGTTCTGGCTATGGCTACTCCTTC.

There are a few counts of this clonotype. J is TRBJ2-1 and V is TRBV10-3, with 11 bases fitting TRBD2. V lost 6 bases, J lost 8 bases, and 6 bases stayed unmatched. The CDR3 covers 14 residues. Germline lookup yields CDR1 ENHRY and CDR2 SYGVKD. CDR3 sequence (DNA): TGTGCCATCAGCACCACTAGCGGGAGCGATGAGCAGTTCTTC. Its protein is CAISTTSGSDEQFF.

This clonotype was detected many times. CDR3 coding DNA: TGTGCCAGTGCGTGGGAAAACACCGGGGAGCTGTTTTTT. Protein sequence: CASAWENTGELFF. V is TRBV2 and J is TRBJ2-2; D not resolved. CDR3 size: 13 residues. Trimming took off 9 bases at V and 2 bases at J, with 10 bases between the two ends. The germline gives CDR1 SNHLY, CDR2 FYNNEI.

This clonotype has a count of ten or more. This sequence joins TRBV27 and TRBJ2-1; 11 bases line up with TRBD2. Trimming removed 6 bases from V and 7 bases from J; junction bases left unmatched: 5. This CDR3 spans 14 amino acids. From germline, CDR1 is MNHEY and CDR2 SMNVEV (reference sequence). CDR3 protein: CASRSSGGRNEQFF. The CDR3 DNA sequence: TGTGCCAGCAGGTCTAGCGGGGGGCGGAATGAGCAGTTCTTC.

The chain employs TRBV20-1 and TRBJ2-7; D not resolved. The CDR3 is made up of 11 amino acids. The germline CDR1 and CDR2 sequences are DFQATT and SNEGSKA (reference sequence). V was cut by 1 base and J by 9 bases, with 10 bases left in between. In DNA form, the CDR3 reads TGCAGTGCTAGAGGTTTGCAGTGGCAGTACTTC. Translated: CSARGLQWQYF.

This clonotype was counted ten times or more. The V gene is TRBV27, the J gene TRBJ1-2; 8 nucleotides agree with TRBD1. CDR1 is MNHEY, CDR2 SMNVEV, per germline (reference sequence). Trimming removed 6 bases from V and 4 bases from J; junction bases left unmatched: 7. There are 14 residues in the CDR3. The CDR3, as DNA: TGTGCCAGCAGCCAACAGGGGGTAGGCTATGGCTACACCTTC. This encodes CASSQQGVGYGYTF.

This clonotype was detected ten times or more. The genes are TRBV2 and TRBJ2-1; 10 nucleotides match TRBD2. There are 14 residues in the CDR3. Germline CDR1 is SNHLY and CDR2 is FYNNEI. The trim removed 6 bases at V and 6 bases at J, leaving 5 bases unmatched. The CDR3 loop reads CASRGTSGINEQFF. The CDR3, as DNA: TGTGCCAGCAGGGGTACTAGCGGGATCAATGAGCAGTTCTTC.

The CDR3 nucleotides are TGTGCCAGCAGTTTGTACTCGGGACTAGCGGGGATATACAATGAGCAGTTCTTC. Translated, it gives CASSLYSGLAGIYNEQFF. The chain couples TRBV27 to TRBJ2-1; 13 bases align to TRBD2. This CDR3 comprises 18 residues. CDR1 is MNHEY and CDR2 is SMNVEV in the germline V gene (reference sequence). The J segment lost 4 bases and the V segment lost 3 bases, leaving 9 bases of the junction unmatched.

The genes are TRBV9 and TRBJ2-2, with D possibly being TRBD2 (6 bases). CDR3 length equals 14 residues. Germline V lookup: CDR1 SGDLS, CDR2 YYNGEE. V gave up 4 bases and J gave up 5 bases, with 12 bases separating them. The CDR3 here is CASSTPAGTGELFF. DNA of the CDR3: TGTGCCAGCAGCACCCCGGCGGGAACCGGGGAGCTGTTTTTT.

This clonotype was detected ten times or more. The chain has TRBV3-1 and TRBJ1-1, with a weak D call TRBD1 (5 bases). The CDR3 extends over 13 amino acids. Germline CDR1 and CDR2: LGHDT and YNNKEL (reference sequence). V lost 7 bases, J lost 1 base, and 10 bases lay in between. CDR3 in DNA: TGTGCCAGCACCAGGGCCTCGAACACTGAAGCTTTCTTT. Translating it yields CASTRASNTEAFF. Full variable domain (missing parts from reference TRBV3-1 and TRBJ1-1): DTAVSQTPKYLVTQMGNDKSIKCEQNLGHDTMYWYKQDSKKFLKIMFSYNNKELIINETVPNRFSPKSPDKAHLNLHINSLELGDSAVYFCASTRASNTEAFFGQGTRLTVV.

Of note for this clonotype: It may be a read error: a sequence one base away is much more abundant. This likely comes from a read error, as the CDR3 has no conserved phenylalanine or tryptophan at its end. This sequence joins TRBV15 and TRBJ2-5, with 14 bases identical to TRBD2. This CDR3 has 16 amino acids. Trimming at V came to 1 base and at J to 4 bases, leaving 2 bases not matched to a gene. In germline, CDR1 is LNHNV, CDR2 YYDKDF (reference sequence). The CDR3: CATSRGLAGGPETQYL. In DNA form, the CDR3 reads TGTGCCACCAGCAGAGGACTAGCGGGAGGGCCAGAGACCCAGTACTTA.

This clonotype has just a few counts. The chain recombines TRBV3-1 with TRBJ2-5; D not certain. Trimming shortened V by 3 bases and J by 4 bases, and 6 bases separated the two germline ends. This CDR3 has 12 amino acids. CDR1 is LGHDT, CDR2 YNNKEL, per germline (reference sequence). The CDR3 spells CASSQIGETQYF. The CDR3 DNA reads TGTGCCAGCAGCCAGATAGGAGAGACCCAGTACTTC.

Many counts were recorded for this clonotype. V is TRBV5-1 and J is TRBJ1-1; D uncertain. The CDR3 runs to 13 residues. Germline CDR1 reads SGHRS; CDR2 reads YFSETQ. V was shortened by 2 bases and J by 3 bases, with 8 bases between the two germline ends. The CDR3 region is CASSFVQDTEAFF. The CDR3 coding sequence is TGCGCCAGCAGCTTTGTGCAAGACACTGAAGCTTTCTTT.

The genes are TRBV5-6 and TRBJ2-7; D could derive from TRBD1 or TRBD2 (6 bases each). This CDR3 is 15 amino acids long. Germline V CDR1 and CDR2: SGHDT, YYEEEE. Deletions cut 2 bases from V and 2 bases from J, with 14 bases between. The CDR3 sequence: CASSFGRTETYEQYF. For the CDR3, the DNA is TGTGCCAGCAGCTTTGGGAGGACAGAGACCTACGAGCAGTACTTC.

The table lists this clonotype with a few counts. CDR3 DNA: TGTGCCAGCACCCCGTCTAAGGCGACAAGTCAAGCGATCGGGACAGGGGGGACCACAGATACGCAGTATTTT. This translates into CASTPSKATSQAIGTGGTTDTQYF. This chain joins TRBV11-2 and TRBJ2-3; 11 bases fit TRBD1. Germline CDR1 is SGHAT and CDR2 is FQNNGV. V lost 7 bases and J lost 2; bases outside the gene matches: 32. The CDR3 has 24 amino acids.